The T cell receptor (beta chain) described here comes from a study of blood T cell repertoires in COVID-19. Participant ages covered 18 to 89 years across 25 or so US areas. Participant reports of clinical history set cohort assignment. People in the exposed group encountered a COVID-19 case within 2 weeks before entering the study. The data were produced by immunoSEQ multiplex PCR, yet TCRdb's version contains in-frame clones alone and is incomplete. The table has fewer than 400,000 clones, roughly nine tenths seen once. The sequencing sample was made of PBMCs or T cells enriched from blood (not recorded which). The TCR originated in a woman aged 25-40 years who had been exposed to COVID-19.

The CDR3 spells CATSGGWGHNEQFF. CDR3 DNA sequence: TGTGCCACCAGTGGGGGGTGGGGGCACAATGAGCAGTTCTTC. The chain uses TRBV24-1 and TRBJ2-1, with D possibly being TRBD1 (6 bases). There are 14 residues in the CDR3. Germline values: CDR1 KGHDR, CDR2 SFDVKD. V was shortened by 5 bases and J by 5 bases, with 12 bases between the two germline ends.